The 15 T cell receptor beta chains reported below all come from one sample, sequenced in a study of cytomegalovirus exposure and HLA in healthy donors. PCR employed 60 Vbeta and 13 Jbeta primers. The protocol was immunoSEQ multiplex PCR, while the TCRdb copy is restricted to in-frame clones and leaves out a portion. Here the sample spans over 200,000 clones, approximately 78% being singletons. The sample taken for sequencing was PBMCs. The receptors here all came from a male donor in good health and CMV-seronegative.

This clone was recorded once. The chain uses TRBV7-8 and TRBJ1-2; D gene ambiguous. V shed 4 bases and J shed 6 bases, with 15 bases lying between them. The germline CDR1 and CDR2 sequences are SGHVS and FQNEAQ. This CDR3 is built from 14 residues. The CDR3 DNA is TGTGCCAGCAGCTCTCAGACTCCGAGGGATGGCTACACCTTC. It yields the protein CASSSQTPRDGYTF.

This clone was recorded a few times. The chain links TRBV7-3 to TRBJ2-1, with TRBD2 matching 12 bases. The CDR3 is 18 residues long. Germline trimming cut 4 bases from V and 9 bases from J; bases unmatched to any gene: 16. CDR1 and CDR2 from the germline V gene are SGHTA and FQGTGA. For the CDR3, the DNA is TGTGCCAGCAGCTCAAAAACCGTGGTCGCTAGCGGGAGGGGTGAGCAGTTCTTC. Its translation: CASSSKTVVASGRGEQFF.

The V call is TRBV7-8, the J call TRBJ2-3; D might be TRBD2 (5 bases). The CDR3 consists of 13 residues. Germline lookup yields CDR1 SGHVS and CDR2 FQNEAQ. Trimming took off 5 bases at V and 3 bases at J, with 9 bases between the two ends. CDR3 DNA: TGTGCCAGCAGCCCCGGAGGAACAGATACGCAGTATTTT. As protein: CASSPGGTDTQYF.

The V call is TRBV7-9, the J call TRBJ1-1, with TRBD1 matching 8 bases. Per the germline V gene, CDR1 is SEHNR and CDR2 is FQNEAQ (reference sequence). Trimming at V came to 2 bases and at J to 0 bases, leaving 8 bases not matched to a gene. The CDR3 sequence is 17 residues long. CDR3 amino acids: CASSLPGQGLMNTEAFF. As DNA, the CDR3 is TGTGCCAGCAGCTTACCCGGACAGGGCCTAATGAACACTGAAGCTTTCTTT.

This clone appeared once. An end of the junction differs from the germline gene, which may be a read error. The V call is TRBV5-1, the J call TRBJ1-4; TRBD1 matches 8 bases. This CDR3 spans 13 amino acids. Looked up from germline, CDR1 is SGHRS and CDR2 is YFSETQ. The DNA of the CDR3 is TGCGCCAGCACCTTGACAGGGGTGGAAAAACTGTTTTTT. The encoded protein is CASTLTGVEKLFF.

J is TRBJ2-5 and V is TRBV7-8; 8 nucleotides agree with TRBD2. Germline-derived CDR1 and CDR2 are SGHVS and FQNEAQ. The trim removed 5 bases at V and 5 bases at J, leaving 10 bases unmatched. The CDR3 is 15 amino acids. The CDR3 bases are TGTGCCAGCAGCCGAGACCGCGGGAGGTCTGAGACCCAGTACTTC. Its translation: CASSRDRGRSETQYF.

This clone was recorded once. V usage is TRBV5-1 and J usage is TRBJ1-3, with a possible D match to TRBD1 (5 bases). Between the trimmed V and J ends, which lost 0 bases and 0 bases, there was a span of 7 bases. The CDR3 contains 15 residues. Germline CDR1 and CDR2: SGHRS and YFSETQ. CDR3 DNA sequence: TGCGCCAGCAGCTTGGTTAGGGGCTCTGGAAACACCATATATTTT. It encodes CASSLVRGSGNTIYF.

This chain uses TRBV7-3 with TRBJ2-2, with D tentatively TRBD2 (6 bases). V was clipped by 6 bases and J by 7 bases, with 18 bases between them. Germline CDR1 reads SGHTA; CDR2 reads FQGTGA. The CDR3 consists of 15 residues. CDR3 amino acids: CASSLGGEGFGELFF. As DNA, the CDR3 is TGTGCCAGCAGTCTGGGGGGAGAAGGTTTCGGGGAGCTGTTTTTT.

This clone occurred a few times. The V call is TRBV7-9, the J call TRBJ2-7; no reliable D call. The CDR3 extends over 16 amino acids. Germline CDR1 and CDR2: SEHNR and FQNEAQ (reference sequence). The ends were cut back, 1 base at V and 0 bases at J, with 13 bases in the middle. In DNA, the CDR3 is TGTGCCAGCAGCTTAGAACTCGGCGGTCCCTCCTACGAGCAGTACTTC. It codes for CASSLELGGPSYEQYF. Based on the CDR3 plus reference TRBV7-9 and TRBJ2-7, the full variable domain is DTGVSQNPRHKITKRGQNVTFRCDPISEHNRLYWYRQTLGQGPEFLTYFQNEAQLEKSRLLSDRFSAERPKGSFSTLEIQRTEQGDSAMYLCASSLELGGPSYEQYFGPGTRLTVT.

The chain combines TRBV7-8 with TRBJ2-1; TRBD1 might be the D (5 bases). V was shortened by 5 bases and J by 6 bases, with 23 bases between the two germline ends. Germline V gene lookup returns CDR1 SGHVS and CDR2 FQNEAQ. This CDR3 spans 17 amino acids. The DNA for the CDR3 is TGTGCCAGCAGCACCCTATTGATGGGGCTGTCCCCCAATGAGCAGTTCTTC. Residues: CASSTLLMGLSPNEQFF.

The gene calls are TRBV29-1 and TRBJ1-1; possible D gene TRBD1, 5 bases. The germline gives CDR1 SQVTM, CDR2 ANQGSEA. This CDR3 contains 11 residues. V was trimmed by 4 bases and J by 10 bases, leaving 13 bases between them. The CDR3 DNA sequence: TGCAGCGTTGCTGGGGGGTATGGAGCTTTCTTT. Protein product: CSVAGGYGAFF.

The chain is built from TRBV7-9 and TRBJ1-6, with TRBD1 matching 9 bases. Germline CDR1 reads SEHNR; CDR2 reads FQNEAQ (reference sequence). The CDR3 is 15 amino acids. V dropped 5 bases and J dropped 5; count of bases not matched to a gene: 4. The CDR3 spells CASSIGTGNNSPLHF. The CDR3 bases are TGTGCCAGCAGCATCGGGACAGGGAATAATTCACCCCTCCACTTT.

The V call is TRBV11-3, the J call TRBJ2-1; 8 bases agree with TRBD2. Germline lookup yields CDR1 SGHNT and CDR2 YENEEA. Losses at the gene ends were 5 bases for V and 1 base for J; bases not matched to a gene: 1. The CDR3 length is 14 residues. CDR3: CASSLAGSYNEQFF. Written as DNA, the CDR3 is TGTGCCAGCAGCCTAGCGGGTTCCTACAATGAGCAGTTCTTC.

This clone appeared a single time. Distinct nucleotide sequences in the sample also encode this CDR3. The chain joins TRBV19 to TRBJ1-5, with no clear D. This CDR3 is 15 amino acids long. V was trimmed by 10 bases and J by 9 bases, leaving 25 bases between them. Germline values: CDR1 LNHDA, CDR2 SQIVND (reference sequence). DNA of the CDR3: TGTGCCACCCTCCCCCGGAGGTCTAGTATTACGCCCCAGCATTTT. It codes for CATLPRRSSITPQHF.

The chain joins TRBV7-9 to TRBJ2-1; 10 bases align to TRBD2. The germline V gene has CDR1 SEHNR and CDR2 FQNEAQ (reference sequence). This CDR3 has 17 amino acids. The trim removed 2 bases at V and 5 bases at J, leaving 9 bases unmatched. The CDR3 region is CASSLRPTSGPHNEQFF. The CDR3 DNA is TGTGCCAGCAGCTTACGTCCGACTAGCGGGCCCCACAATGAGCAGTTCTTC.